This TCR beta chain stems from a study of blood T cell repertoires in COVID-19 (dated by TCRdb to 2018 to 2021). For the wider study: Collaborator samples came from the United States, Italy and Spain and covered acute and convalescent phases of COVID-19. Subjects who had been exposed to COVID-19, were actively infected with it, or had recovered from it provided the deeply sampled blood TCRbeta repertoires that made up the dataset. The prospective study material was composed of cDNA or gDNA derived from T cells, B-cell-depleted T cells, or PBMCs. The repertoires were released in a freely available public database intended as a resource for research on the immune response to SARS-CoV-2. Samples came from the ongoing ImmuneRACE study (first 160 participants) plus 1,254 subjects from 6 global collaborators. HLA class I and class II types, where available, came from metadata supplied by the sample provider rather than from assay-based typing. Nearly every sample came with metadata listing a de-identified subject ID, COVID-19 status, age in years and sex.

Details on this clone: Its antigen has not been determined. The sample holds no much larger clone one base away, and base qualities are not on file.

Each collaborating institution followed its own protocols to collect whole blood in K2EDTA tubes. Collaborator samples were shipped for TCRbeta analysis as frozen whole blood, isolated PBMCs, or DNA extracted from either sample type. There are 13 amino acids in the CDR3, from cysteine to phenylalanine inclusive. Of all the DNA, just the CDR3 is kept, 39 bases in frame from base 1. The V and J ends are trimmed by 1 base and 3 bases, leaving 7 bases between them. Looking up the germline V gene yields CDR1 SGHRS and CDR2 YFSETQ. The study at large found these results: The amount of clinical and demographic metadata varied by source and participant and was provided uncurated.

The immunoSEQ Assay, a bias-controlled multiplex PCR, was used to amplify TCRbeta CDR3 regions from genomic DNA. As for the original processing: The number of nucleated cells in each sample was estimated by amplification of reference gene primers within the assay. To quantify the absolute abundance of each unique TCRbeta CDR3 rearrangement, sequence reads were collapsed and filtered. For each sample, productive Simpson clonality was calculated as the square root of Simpson's diversity index over productive rearrangements. TCRdb retrieved this table from immuneACCESS and kept in-frame rearrangements only. Not all clones are present; in checked studies, unresolved V genes account for under half, and no reason is known for the remainder. V, J and clone size were drawn from that table, and D and trimming were deduced from the DNA. The sample includes around 700,000 clones, with 90% observed a single time. The ten most abundant clones make up approximately 0.3% of the sample.

The sequenced sample was peripheral blood. Rearrangement joined TRBV5-1 to TRBJ1-2, and possibly TRBD1, on 6 matching bases. This receptor was identified in a woman aged 18-35 years with acute or convalescent COVID-19. The DNA sequence follows: TGCGCCAGCAGCTTGCGACAGGACTATGGCTACACCTTC. Its translation is CASSLRQDYGYTF. Full variable domain (CDR3 extended with the reference TRBV5-1 and TRBJ1-2 proteins): KAGVTQTPRYLIKTRGQQVTLSCSPISGHRSVSWYQQTPGQGLQFLFEYFSETQRNKGNFPGRFSGRQFSNSRSEMNVSTLELGDSALYLCASSLRQDYGYTFGSGTRLTVV.